This T cell receptor beta chain was sequenced for a study of CD8+ T cells in alopecia areata. Extracted from the samples, RNA was reverse transcribed into cDNA to serve as the sequencing template. Profiling relied on immunoSEQ multiplex PCR, and the TCRdb table lists in-frame clones only, not all of them. The sample records some 120,000 clones, around 48% being singletons. This CDR3 spans 13 amino acids. Germline-derived CDR1 and CDR2 are GTSNPN and SVGIG (reference sequence). Between the trimmed V and J ends, which lost 2 bases and 2 bases, there was a span of 8 bases. This receptor was obtained from a human donor with alopecia areata. The V and J genes are TRBV30 and TRBJ2-3; D uncertain. What was sequenced was NKG2D-low CD8+ T cells sorted from blood. CDR3: CAWSLRDTDTQYF. The DNA of the CDR3 is TGTGCCTGGAGTTTGCGTGACACAGATACGCAGTATTTT. Complete variable domain (other parts from reference TRBV30 and TRBJ2-3): SQTIHQWPATLVQPVGSPLSLECTVEGTSNPNLYWYRQAAGRGLQLLFYSVGIGQISSEVPQNLSASRPQDRQFILSSKKLLLSDSGFYLCAWSLRDTDTQYFGPGTRLTVL.